One and the same sample provided the 32 T cell receptor beta chains below, sequenced in a study of T cells after yellow fever vaccination. From the 5' RACE reads, TCRdb called clonotypes with MiXCR, one entry per CDR3 protein. The repertoire consists of some 350,000 distinct CDR3 sequences, with about 9.9% occurring once and the leading ten covering less than 20%. The sample in question was PBMCs, obtained on the day of the first yellow fever vaccination. The receptors derive from a man aged 18 to 29 who received the YFV17D yellow fever vaccine.

This clonotype has at least ten counts. This chain joins TRBV5-1 and TRBJ2-1; D remains unclear. Trimming cost V 2 bases and J 1 base, with 4 bases left between them. The CDR3 contains 13 residues. Germline-derived CDR1 and CDR2 are SGHRS and YFSETQ. The CDR3 is CASSLESYNEQFF. The CDR3 DNA follows: TGCGCCAGCAGCTTAGAATCCTACAATGAGCAGTTCTTC.

A few counts support this clonotype. This chain connects TRBV19 to TRBJ1-5; no reliable D call. With 3 bases removed from V and 5 bases from J, the gap between germline ends came to 14 bases. Germline CDR1 and CDR2: LNHDA and SQIVND (reference sequence). The CDR3 sequence is 15 residues long. The DNA of the CDR3 is TGTGCCAGTAGTATCCCTAGGAATGGTGATCAGCCCCAGCATTTT. This gives the protein CASSIPRNGDQPQHF.

This clonotype was detected a few times. The rearrangement links TRBV4-1 to TRBJ2-3; TRBD1 or TRBD2 may be the D gene (5 bases each). Germline V gives CDR1 MGHRA, CDR2 YSYEKL. CDR3 length: 16 residues. Trimming left V 4 bases short and J 0 bases short, with 14 bases between. Here the CDR3 reads CASSLTRGVSTDTQYF. In DNA, the CDR3 is TGCGCCAGCAGCCTAACGAGAGGGGTTAGCACAGATACGCAGTATTTT.

The J gene is TRBJ2-7, the V gene TRBV5-1, with D unclear. In germline, CDR1 is SGHRS, CDR2 YFSETQ. The length of the CDR3 is 12 residues. V lost 2 bases, J lost 3 bases, and 6 bases lay in between. Here the CDR3 reads CASSFTGYEQYF. In nucleotides, the CDR3 is TGCGCCAGCAGCTTTACCGGCTACGAGCAGTACTTC.

This clonotype was observed a handful of times. The gene calls are TRBV7-9 and TRBJ2-1, with D possibly TRBD1 on 5 matching bases. Germline CDR1 is SEHNR and CDR2 is FQNEAQ (reference sequence). This CDR3 contains 14 residues. Trimming stripped 5 bases from V and 5 bases from J, with 13 bases between. The chain's CDR3 is CASSVPDRDNEQFF. As DNA, the CDR3 is TGTGCCAGCAGCGTCCCCGACAGAGACAATGAGCAGTTCTTC.

This clonotype was found a few times. This chain connects TRBV12-3 or TRBV12-4 to TRBJ2-2, with 7 bases matching TRBD1. J was trimmed by 4 bases and V by 6 bases; bases with no gene match: 17. CDR3 length: 18 residues. Here the CDR3 reads CASSPRQGRIKTTGELFF. CDR3 sequence (DNA): TGTGCCAGCAGCCCAAGACAGGGCCGAATTAAAACCACCGGGGAGCTGTTTTTT.

J is TRBJ2-4 and V is TRBV18; maybe TRBD2 (7 bases). V was trimmed by 11 bases and J by 7 bases, leaving 18 bases between them. There are 13 residues in the CDR3. Germline values: CDR1 KGHSH, CDR2 LQKENI. This CDR3 reads CASGGGSGNIQYF. DNA of the CDR3: TGTGCCTCGGGGGGCGGCAGCGGGAACATTCAGTACTTC.

In its sample, this clonotype was seen a few times. The V call is TRBV5-1, the J call TRBJ1-2, with a possible D match to TRBD1 (6 bases). In germline, CDR1 is SGHRS, CDR2 YFSETQ. The V and J ends lost 6 bases and 3 bases respectively, with 15 bases between them. There are 14 residues in the CDR3. CDR3 amino acids: CASNLGQPDYGYTF. CDR3 bases: TGCGCCAGCAACCTTGGACAGCCGGACTATGGCTACACCTTC.

In this sample, this clonotype turned up a few times. The chain combines TRBV4-3 with TRBJ2-1; no reliable D call. V lost 1 base and J 0 bases, leaving 7 bases between the germline ends. The CDR3 runs 15 residues. The germline V gene has CDR1 LGHNA and CDR2 YSLEER. The DNA of the CDR3 is TGCGCCAGCAGCCAAGGATCCACCTCCTACAATGAGCAGTTCTTC. Translation: CASSQGSTSYNEQFF.

In regard to this clonotype: A read error may be the cause here, since a much bigger clone is one base away. The V gene is TRBV9, the J gene TRBJ2-3; D remains ambiguous. The CDR3 runs to 15 residues. V was pared by 2 bases and J by 3 bases, with 13 bases between. Germline loops: CDR1 SGDLS, CDR2 YYNGEE. The CDR3 sequence is CASSVMEGFTDTQYF. The CDR3 DNA follows: TGTGCCAGCAGCGTGATGGAAGGTTTTACAGATACGCAGTATTTT.

This clonotype was detected many times. V gene TRBV5-1 combines with J gene TRBJ2-3; 8 bases align to TRBD1. The junction had 8 bases not matched to a gene; V was cut back by 7 bases and J by 4 bases. The CDR3 has 14 residues. Per the germline V gene, CDR1 is SGHRS and CDR2 is YFSETQ. CDR3 nucleotide sequence: TGCGCCAGCGCCCAGGGGGCGCTTGCAGATACGCAGTATTTT. The encoded protein is CASAQGALADTQYF.

The gene calls are TRBV11-2 and TRBJ2-5, with 7 bases aligning to TRBD1. This CDR3 has 16 amino acids. Trimming cost V 5 bases and J 5 bases; bases outside gene matches: 14. CDR1 and CDR2 from the germline V gene are SGHAT and FQNNGV. The CDR3 coding sequence is TGTGCCAGCAGCGCGCTACAACAGGGGTGGAGGGAGACCCAGTACTTC. Its protein product is CASSALQQGWRETQYF.

V and J are TRBV10-3 and TRBJ1-1; D ambiguous. Between the trimmed V and J ends, which lost 6 bases and 2 bases, there was a span of 10 bases. This CDR3 is 13 amino acids long. Germline V gene sequence: CDR1 ENHRY, CDR2 SYGVKD. The CDR3 spells CAIRYSSNTEAFF. CDR3 nucleotide sequence: TGTGCCATCAGGTACAGCAGCAACACTGAAGCTTTCTTT.

The chain combines TRBV12-3 or TRBV12-4 with TRBJ2-7; no clear D. Trimming removed 7 bases at V and 1 base at J, with 14 bases between. This CDR3 spans 14 amino acids. The CDR3 DNA reads as TGTGCCAGCAACTTAGGGATGGGTTCCTACGAGCAGTACTTC. Translation gives CASNLGMGSYEQYF.

V usage is TRBV7-9 and J usage is TRBJ2-5; 7 bases align to TRBD2. CDR1 and CDR2 (germline): SEHNR, FQNEAQ (reference sequence). CDR3 length: 13 residues. The trim removed 8 bases at V and 6 bases at J, leaving 9 bases unmatched. CDR3 residues: CASRTSAEKTQYF. DNA of the CDR3: TGTGCCAGCCGTACTAGCGCAGAAAAGACCCAGTACTTC.

This clonotype was counted only a few times. This chain's CDR3 is CASSLGAWETQYF. CDR3 sequence (DNA): TGTGCCAGCAGCTTAGGGGCTTGGGAGACCCAGTACTTC. The V and J genes are TRBV11-2 and TRBJ2-5, with D unresolved. CDR3 length: 13 residues. Between the trimmed V and J ends, which lost 1 base and 5 bases, there was a span of 8 bases. From germline, CDR1 is SGHAT and CDR2 FQNNGV. Full variable domain (outside the CDR3, taken from reference TRBV11-2 and TRBJ2-5): EAGVAQSPRYKIIEKRQSVAFWCNPISGHATLYWYQQILGQGPKLLIQFQNNGVVDDSQLPKDRFSAERLKGVDSTLKIQPAKLEDSAVYLCASSLGAWETQYFGPGTRLLVL.

This clonotype was observed a few times. The J gene is TRBJ1-4, the V gene TRBV5-1, with TRBD1 as a possible D gene (5 bases). Germline V CDR1 and CDR2: SGHRS, YFSETQ. V lost 1 base, J lost 7 bases, and 17 bases lay in between. The CDR3 is 16 residues long. This CDR3 is CASSLTSGADSEKLFF. In DNA form, the CDR3 reads TGCGCCAGCAGCTTGACGTCCGGGGCCGACAGTGAAAAACTGTTTTTT.

This clonotype has only a few counts. V gene TRBV12-3 or TRBV12-4 combines with J gene TRBJ1-4; D not resolved. The CDR3 runs 16 residues. V lost 3 bases and J lost 0, with 11 bases in between. The CDR3 region is CASSFRQFATNEKLFF. The CDR3 nucleotides are TGTGCCAGCAGTTTTAGGCAATTCGCAACTAATGAAAAACTGTTTTTT.

This clonotype has only a few counts. The rearrangement links TRBV5-6 to TRBJ1-2; TRBD1 might be the D (6 bases). The CDR3 is 16 residues long. Germline V lookup: CDR1 SGHDT, CDR2 YYEEEE. V gave up 3 bases and J gave up 1 base, with 16 bases separating them. The CDR3 DNA is TGTGCCAGCAGCTCCACAAGGACAGACAATAACTATGGCTACACCTTC. The encoded protein is CASSSTRTDNNYGYTF.

The chain is built from TRBV4-3 and TRBJ1-2; 9 bases line up with TRBD1. The ends lost 4 bases at V and 3 bases at J; junction bases unmatched: 6. The germline V gene has CDR1 LGHNA and CDR2 YSLEER. The CDR3 has 15 residues. The CDR3 sequence: CASSRSGQGDYGYTF. In nucleotides, the CDR3 is TGCGCCAGCAGCCGCTCGGGACAGGGCGACTATGGCTACACCTTC.

The gene calls are TRBV7-2 and TRBJ2-2; 9 bases fit TRBD1. In germline, CDR1 is SGHTA, CDR2 FQGNSA. The CDR3 loop spans 17 amino acids. After removal of 4 bases from V and 1 base from J, the junction contained 7 bases not matched to a gene. CDR3 loop: CASSYITGQGNTGELFF. CDR3 DNA: TGTGCCAGCAGCTATATAACGGGACAGGGGAACACCGGGGAGCTGTTTTTT. Based on the CDR3 plus reference TRBV7-2 and TRBJ2-2, the full variable domain is GAGVSQSPSNKVTEKGKDVELRCDPISGHTALYWYRQSLGQGLEFLIYFQGNSAPDKSGLPSDRFSAERTGGSVSTLTIQRTQQEDSAVYLCASSYITGQGNTGELFFGEGSRLTVL.

This clonotype was counted only a few times. The chain is built from TRBV28 and TRBJ1-1, with TRBD1 matching 12 bases. V was clipped by 2 bases and J by 12 bases; unmatched bases: 7. Germline V lookup: CDR1 MDHEN, CDR2 SYDVKM. The CDR3 has 14 residues. The CDR3 sequence is CASSLTGTGGVTFF. CDR3 nucleotide sequence: TGTGCCAGCAGTTTAACCGGGACAGGGGGCGTAACTTTCTTT.

This chain connects TRBV27 to TRBJ1-1; no reliable D call. This CDR3 comprises 14 residues. The germline V and J ends were trimmed by 5 bases and 1 base, with 11 bases remaining between them. Germline V gene data show CDR1 as MNHEY and CDR2 as SMNVEV (reference sequence). The CDR3 DNA reads as TGTGCCAGCAGTCCTCGAAACAGGAACACTGAAGCTTTCTTT. Translated: CASSPRNRNTEAFF.

The chain couples TRBV20-1 to TRBJ2-1, with TRBD2 identical over 8 bases. Germline V CDR1 and CDR2: DFQATT, SNEGSKA (reference sequence). The CDR3 sequence is 15 residues long. With V trimmed by 0 bases and J by 7 bases, 8 bases remained unmatched. The CDR3 DNA is TGCAGTGCTAGAGATCGAGCGGGGGCTGGGAATGAGCAGTTCTTC. It yields the protein CSARDRAGAGNEQFF.

A word on this clonotype: Compared with germline, one end of the junction differs, possibly owing to a read error. J is TRBJ2-5 and V is TRBV7-9, with TRBD2 identical over 10 bases. The CDR3 contains 15 residues. CDR1 SEHNR and CDR2 FQNEAQ come from the germline V gene (reference sequence). Written as DNA, the CDR3 is TGTGCCAACAGCTGGTATAGCGGGGGGCAAGAGACCCAGTACTTC. Translated, it gives CANSWYSGGQETQYF. The full variable domain, in which reference TRBV7-9 and TRBJ2-5 provide the parts outside the CDR3, is DTGVSQNPRHKITKRGQNVTFRCDPISEHNRLYWYRQTLGQGPEFLTYFQNEAQLEKSRLLSDRFSAERPKGSFSTLEIQRTEQGDSAMYLCANSWYSGGQETQYFGPGTRLLVL.

This clonotype was observed a handful of times. This chain connects TRBV9 to TRBJ1-6; D is uncertain. This CDR3 has 15 residues. Germline V gene lookup returns CDR1 SGDLS and CDR2 YYNGEE. The V gene lost 0 bases and the J gene lost 10 bases, with 14 bases spanning the gap. Here the CDR3 reads CASSVGGSGTSPLHF. CDR3 nucleotides: TGTGCCAGCAGCGTAGGGGGATCAGGAACCTCACCCCTCCACTTT.

This clonotype was seen repeatedly, ten times or more. The V call is TRBV5-1, the J call TRBJ2-2, with 11 bases aligning to TRBD1. With 4 bases clipped from V and 4 bases from J, the junction kept 9 bases outside the gene matches. The CDR3 loop spans 17 amino acids. Germline V gene lookup returns CDR1 SGHRS and CDR2 YFSETQ. In DNA, the CDR3 is TGCGCCAGCAGCCTGATCCCCGGGACAGGGGGCACCGGGGAGCTGTTTTTT. Protein: CASSLIPGTGGTGELFF.

This clonotype has just a few counts. V usage is TRBV7-8 and J usage is TRBJ1-2, with D possibly TRBD1 on 5 matching bases. V lost 4 bases and J 2 bases, leaving 14 bases between the germline ends. The CDR3 has 15 amino acids. Germline assignment: CDR1 SGHVS and CDR2 FQNEAQ. CDR3 amino acids: CASSWGRNPNYGYTF. CDR3 nucleotides: TGTGCCAGCAGCTGGGGACGGAATCCGAACTATGGCTACACCTTC.

This clonotype has more than one count but fewer than ten. The rearrangement uses TRBV7-9 and TRBJ2-5; D may be TRBD1 (5 bases). V gave up 5 bases and J gave up 9 bases, with 19 bases separating them. CDR1 and CDR2 from the germline V gene are SEHNR and FQNEAQ (reference sequence). The CDR3 runs 14 residues. CDR3 in DNA: TGTGCCAGCAGCCAAGACTCGAGCCTAGGGGCCCAGTACTTC. It specifies CASSQDSSLGAQYF.

V usage is TRBV6-2 or TRBV6-3 and J usage is TRBJ1-5; D call uncertain. The germline V gene has CDR1 MNHEY and CDR2 SVGEGT. The ends were cut back, 6 bases at V and 4 bases at J, with 19 bases in the middle. This CDR3 has 16 residues. The CDR3 coding sequence is TGTGCCAGCAGCCCTCCGGGCGGGGATCCGAATCAGCCCCAGCATTTT. Translated: CASSPPGGDPNQPQHF.

CDR3 sequence: CASSLDGPLSEQYV. CDR3 DNA sequence: TGCGCCAGCAGCTTGGATGGACCTCTTAGCGAGCAGTACGTC. V usage is TRBV5-1 and J usage is TRBJ2-7; D remains ambiguous. The germline V gene encodes CDR1 SGHRS and CDR2 YFSETQ. V was shortened by 0 bases and J by 6 bases, with 13 bases between the two germline ends. There are 14 residues in the CDR3.

The chain combines TRBV7-9 with TRBJ1-1; D call uncertain. There are 14 residues in the CDR3. V lost 3 bases and J 1 base, leaving 9 bases between the germline ends. Per germline, CDR1 SEHNR and CDR2 FQNEAQ (reference sequence). The CDR3 is CASSFASQNTEAFF. DNA of the CDR3: TGTGCCAGCAGCTTCGCCAGCCAGAACACTGAAGCTTTCTTT.